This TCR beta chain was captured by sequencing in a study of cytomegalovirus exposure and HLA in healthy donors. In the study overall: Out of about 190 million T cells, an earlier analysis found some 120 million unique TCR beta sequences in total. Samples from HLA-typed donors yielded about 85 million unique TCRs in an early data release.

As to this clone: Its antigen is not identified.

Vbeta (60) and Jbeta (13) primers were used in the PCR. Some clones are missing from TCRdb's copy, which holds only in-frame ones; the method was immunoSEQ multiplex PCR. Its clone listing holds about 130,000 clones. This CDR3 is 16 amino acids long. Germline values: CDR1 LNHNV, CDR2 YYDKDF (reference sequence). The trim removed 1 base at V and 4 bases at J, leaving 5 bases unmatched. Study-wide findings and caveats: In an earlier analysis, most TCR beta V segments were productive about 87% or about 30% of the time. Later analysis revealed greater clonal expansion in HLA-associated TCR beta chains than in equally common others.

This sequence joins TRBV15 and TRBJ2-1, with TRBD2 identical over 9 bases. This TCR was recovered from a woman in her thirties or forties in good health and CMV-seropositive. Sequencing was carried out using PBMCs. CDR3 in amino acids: CATSRVGLALYNEQFF. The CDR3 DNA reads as TGTGCCACCAGCAGAGTAGGACTAGCGCTTTACAATGAGCAGTTCTTC.